The clone carrying this TCR beta chain was recorded once. CDR1 and CDR2 from the germline V gene are KGHDR and SFDVKD. V was pared by 3 bases and J by 3 bases, with 22 bases of the junction left unmatched. The CDR3 consists of 20 residues. Data came from immunoSEQ multiplex PCR; TCRdb stores just in-frame clones and leaves some out. The table lists 69,000 or so clones, more than 80% of them singletons, with about an eighth in the top ten. These data originate in a study of blood T cell repertoires in COVID-19. The specimen sequenced was peripheral blood. The sequence derives from a middle-aged man with COVID-19, enrolled during active disease. The chain carries TRBV24-1 and TRBJ2-7; the match to TRBD1 covers 7 bases. The CDR3: CATSDPPRKGGVPFNYEQYF. In DNA, the CDR3 is TGTGCCACCAGTGATCCCCCTCGGAAAGGGGGCGTCCCTTTCAACTACGAGCAGTACTTC.